This TCR beta chain is drawn from a study of shared clonotypes between healthy human individuals. Across the study: Per donor, three plates held CD4 naive cells, three held CD4 memory, two held CD8 naive and one held CD8 memory. Study-level results: Sampling covered nothing but blood. Tissue TCR repertoires likely differ from those found in blood. The authors expected sequencing depth to affect clonotype sharing among donors.

As defined, naive CD8 cells were CD45RO-negative and positively selected for CCR7, with terminally differentiated effector memory CD45RA+ cells excluded. Clones were read by immunoSEQ multiplex PCR, and TCRdb kept only the in-frame ones, dropping some. Here the sample spans about 2.1 million clones, approximately 92% being singletons. Remarks on this clone: As yet, its antigen is unknown.

Germline V gene data show CDR1 as SGHRS and CDR2 as YFSETQ. Trimming left V 6 bases short and J 2 bases short, with 17 bases between. The CDR3 runs to 15 residues. The TCR sequence derives from a man aged 18 to 29 in good health. Some clones in this sample may be carry-over from other donors' samples. The rearrangement joins TRBV5-1 to TRBJ1-1; no firm D call. Sequencing used naive CD8+ T cells from PBMCs. CDR3 nucleotide sequence: TGCGCCAGCACCAACGGCTGGGGAGCAAACACTGAAGCTTTCTTT. Translating it yields CASTNGWGANTEAFF.